The rows below give T cell receptor beta chains drawn from one sample of a study of CD8 T cells in Susac syndrome. TCRdb re-derived calls from the immunoSEQ multiplex PCR reads in MiXCR, one entry per CDR3 protein. The table records fewer than 85,000 distinct CDR3 sequences, approximately 94% of them present only once. The sample was CD8+ T cells from PBMCs. These receptors were obtained from a human donor with Susac syndrome. Each CDR3 is given with its conserved first and last residue. The order of the fields is J gene, V gene, clone size, D gene, CDR3 DNA, CDR3 protein. D genes are given only for firm matches. The size field is filled for only some rows; it gives once, few, many or a size class.

j_call: TRBJ1-2; v_call: TRBV27; clone_size: .; d_call: TRBD1; cdr3_nt: TGTGCCAGCAGTGGGACAGCCTATGGCTACACCTTC; cdr3_aa: CASSGTAYGYTF
j_call: TRBJ2-2; v_call: TRBV9; clone_size: .; d_call: .; cdr3_nt: TGTGCCAGCAGCGTGGAGGGTGCCGGGGAGCTGTTTTTT; cdr3_aa: CASSVEGAGELFF
j_call: TRBJ1-5; v_call: TRBV4-3; clone_size: .; d_call: .; cdr3_nt: TGCGCCAGCAGCCAAGACCGAGGGGTGAGTCAGCCCCAGCATTTT; cdr3_aa: CASSQDRGVSQPQHF
j_call: TRBJ2-5; v_call: TRBV5-1; clone_size: .; d_call: .; cdr3_nt: TGCGCCAGCAGCTGGGACCAAGAGACCCAGTACTTC; cdr3_aa: CASSWDQETQYF
j_call: TRBJ1-5; v_call: TRBV2; clone_size: .; d_call: .; cdr3_nt: TGTGCCAGCAGTGACGAGGGGGTGGGGGTGCCCCAGCATTTT; cdr3_aa: CASSDEGVGVPQHF
j_call: TRBJ2-7; v_call: TRBV14; clone_size: .; d_call: TRBD1; cdr3_nt: TGTGCCAGCAGCCAAGAGAGGGACAGGGCCTACGAGCAGTACTTC; cdr3_aa: CASSQERDRAYEQYF
j_call: TRBJ2-7; v_call: TRBV10-3; clone_size: .; d_call: .; cdr3_nt: TGTGCCATCGGGAACTACGAGCAGTACTTC; cdr3_aa: CAIGNYEQYF
j_call: TRBJ2-1; v_call: TRBV7-8; clone_size: .; d_call: TRBD2; cdr3_nt: TGTGCCAGCAGCCAGCGGGGGGGACTCCGAGAGCAGTTCTTC; cdr3_aa: CASSQRGGLREQFF
j_call: TRBJ2-5; v_call: TRBV27; clone_size: .; d_call: .; cdr3_nt: TGTGCCAGCTGGGGATTGGGCCACCAAGAGACCCAGTACTTC; cdr3_aa: CASWGLGHQETQYF
j_call: TRBJ1-1; v_call: TRBV19; clone_size: .; d_call: .; cdr3_nt: TGTGCCAGTAGTATCTCGGGATGGGACACTGAAGCTTTCTTT; cdr3_aa: CASSISGWDTEAFF
j_call: TRBJ2-3; v_call: TRBV7-2; clone_size: .; d_call: .; cdr3_nt: TGTGCCAGCAGTCCTGGATGGGAGAAGGGGGGCCTTAGCACAGATACGCAGTATTTT; cdr3_aa: CASSPGWEKGGLSTDTQYF
j_call: TRBJ2-6; v_call: TRBV24-1; clone_size: .; d_call: .; cdr3_nt: TGTGCCACCAGTGGCAGGGAGGCTGGGGCCAACGTCCTGACTTTC; cdr3_aa: CATSGREAGANVLTF
j_call: TRBJ1-1; v_call: TRBV12-5; clone_size: .; d_call: .; cdr3_nt: TGTGCTAGTGGTGGCCGCTCAGCGAACACTGAAGCTTTCTTT; cdr3_aa: CASGGRSANTEAFF
j_call: TRBJ2-1; v_call: TRBV6-5; clone_size: .; d_call: TRBD2; cdr3_nt: TGTGCCAGCAGTGTGGGGGGGTTCGGCGAGCAGTTCTTC; cdr3_aa: CASSVGGFGEQFF
j_call: TRBJ1-4; v_call: TRBV11-2; clone_size: .; d_call: .; cdr3_nt: TGTGCCAGCAGCTTATCTCCATCAGGGGAAAAACTGTTTTTT; cdr3_aa: CASSLSPSGEKLFF
j_call: TRBJ2-2; v_call: TRBV7-2; clone_size: .; d_call: .; cdr3_nt: TGTGCCAGCAGAGACAGTCAAGTGAACACCGGGGAGCTGTTTTTT; cdr3_aa: CASRDSQVNTGELFF
j_call: TRBJ1-5; v_call: TRBV7-9; clone_size: .; d_call: .; cdr3_nt: TGTGCCAGCAGCTCCCCGGTGGGGAGGCCCGAGGGGAGCCCCCAGCATTTT; cdr3_aa: CASSSPVGRPEGSPQHF
j_call: TRBJ1-2; v_call: TRBV27; clone_size: once; d_call: .; cdr3_nt: TGTGCCAGCAGTCCCCCGGACGGCCGGGGTGGCTACACCTTC; cdr3_aa: CASSPPDGRGGYTF
j_call: TRBJ2-1; v_call: TRBV30; clone_size: .; d_call: .; cdr3_nt: TGTGCCTGGAATATGGGCAATGAGCAGTTCTTC; cdr3_aa: CAWNMGNEQFF
j_call: TRBJ2-7; v_call: TRBV5-1; clone_size: .; d_call: .; cdr3_nt: TGCGCCAGCAGCTTGAGGACCCTGGACGAGCAGTACTTC; cdr3_aa: CASSLRTLDEQYF
j_call: TRBJ2-5; v_call: TRBV5-1; clone_size: .; d_call: TRBD2; cdr3_nt: TGCGCCAGCAGCTTGATACTAGCGGGGGGGCGAGAGACCCAGTACTTC; cdr3_aa: CASSLILAGGRETQYF
j_call: TRBJ1-1; v_call: TRBV15; clone_size: .; d_call: .; cdr3_nt: TGTGCCACCACAGGGATCTCTGAAGCTTTCTTT; cdr3_aa: CATTGISEAFF
j_call: TRBJ1-1; v_call: TRBV14; clone_size: .; d_call: .; cdr3_nt: TGTGCCAGCAGCCAAGATCTGCAGGCCGAAGCTTTCTTT; cdr3_aa: CASSQDLQAEAFF
j_call: TRBJ2-2; v_call: TRBV5-1; clone_size: .; d_call: TRBD2; cdr3_nt: TGCGCCAGCAGCCCCCGACTAGCGGGGGGGCCCGGGGAGCTGTTTTTT; cdr3_aa: CASSPRLAGGPGELFF
j_call: TRBJ2-4; v_call: TRBV4-1; clone_size: .; d_call: .; cdr3_nt: TGCGCCAGCAGCCAGGCACAGGGAAACATTCAGTACTTC; cdr3_aa: CASSQAQGNIQYF
j_call: TRBJ1-2; v_call: TRBV29-1; clone_size: .; d_call: .; cdr3_nt: TGCAGCGTTGTATGGCGAACGGATGGCTACACCTTC; cdr3_aa: CSVVWRTDGYTF
j_call: TRBJ2-1; v_call: TRBV6-4; clone_size: once; d_call: TRBD2; cdr3_nt: TGTGCCAGCAGAGCTAGCGGGGAGAGCAATGAGCAGTTCTTC; cdr3_aa: CASRASGESNEQFF
j_call: TRBJ1-2; v_call: TRBV13; clone_size: once; d_call: .; cdr3_nt: TGTGCCAGCAGCCCAGGGAACTATGGCTACACCTTC; cdr3_aa: CASSPGNYGYTF
j_call: TRBJ1-1; v_call: TRBV7-8; clone_size: .; d_call: .; cdr3_nt: TGTGCCAGCAGCTTATCCGGGACGGCGAACACTGAAGCTTTCTTT; cdr3_aa: CASSLSGTANTEAFF
j_call: TRBJ1-6; v_call: TRBV30; clone_size: .; d_call: .; cdr3_nt: TGTGCCTGGAGTGTAAAGGGGTTGCTCTCACCCCTCCACTTT; cdr3_aa: CAWSVKGLLSPLHF
j_call: TRBJ1-2; v_call: TRBV19; clone_size: .; d_call: .; cdr3_nt: TGTGCCAGTAGTATATTGACAGCCCCCAAGGGCTACACCTTC; cdr3_aa: CASSILTAPKGYTF
j_call: TRBJ2-1; v_call: TRBV29-1; clone_size: .; d_call: .; cdr3_nt: TGCAGCGTTGAAGGACTCGTAAACTCCTACAATGAGCAGTTCTTC; cdr3_aa: CSVEGLVNSYNEQFF
j_call: TRBJ1-5; v_call: TRBV7-9; clone_size: .; d_call: .; cdr3_nt: TGTGCCAGCAGCTCCCCAAATCAGCCCCAGCATTTT; cdr3_aa: CASSSPNQPQHF
j_call: TRBJ1-2; v_call: TRBV29-1; clone_size: .; d_call: .; cdr3_nt: TGCAGCGTATTAACAGGGACTAACTATGGCTACACCTTC; cdr3_aa: CSVLTGTNYGYTF
j_call: TRBJ1-1; v_call: TRBV9; clone_size: .; d_call: .; cdr3_nt: TGTGCCAGCAGCGCCGGCGCTTTCTTT; cdr3_aa: CASSAGAFF
j_call: TRBJ1-2; v_call: TRBV27; clone_size: .; d_call: .; cdr3_nt: TGTGCCAGCAGTTCTCTCAGATATGGCTACACCTTC; cdr3_aa: CASSSLRYGYTF
j_call: TRBJ2-1; v_call: TRBV11-2; clone_size: .; d_call: .; cdr3_nt: TGTGCCAGCAGCGGTCTCAAAGGGGTCTACAATGAGCAGTTCTTC; cdr3_aa: CASSGLKGVYNEQFF
j_call: TRBJ1-2; v_call: TRBV5-6; clone_size: .; d_call: .; cdr3_nt: TGTGCCAGCAGCTTGAAGGGGGATGGCTACACCTTC; cdr3_aa: CASSLKGDGYTF
j_call: TRBJ1-1; v_call: TRBV20-1; clone_size: .; d_call: .; cdr3_nt: TGCAGTGCTAGAGACACCAACACTGAAGCTTTCTTT; cdr3_aa: CSARDTNTEAFF
j_call: TRBJ2-3; v_call: TRBV5-6; clone_size: .; d_call: .; cdr3_nt: TGTGCCAGCAGCAGCAGGGCAGATACGCAGTATTTT; cdr3_aa: CASSSRADTQYF
j_call: TRBJ2-7; v_call: TRBV4-1; clone_size: .; d_call: .; cdr3_nt: TGCGCCAGCAGCCAAGGTTGGCCGGGAGCCTACGAGCAGTACTTC; cdr3_aa: CASSQGWPGAYEQYF
j_call: TRBJ2-1; v_call: TRBV2; clone_size: .; d_call: TRBD2; cdr3_nt: TGTGCCAGCAGCGCTAGCGGGGGGGCCAAGGAGCAGTTCTTC; cdr3_aa: CASSASGGAKEQFF
j_call: TRBJ2-1; v_call: TRBV7-7; clone_size: .; d_call: TRBD2; cdr3_nt: TGTGCTAGCAGCGCCTTAGCGGGATCCATATACAATGAGCAGTTCTTC; cdr3_aa: CASSALAGSIYNEQFF
j_call: TRBJ1-1; v_call: TRBV15; clone_size: .; d_call: .; cdr3_nt: TGTGCCACCAGCAGCGGGACTTATGCTTTCACTGAAGCTTTCTTT; cdr3_aa: CATSSGTYAFTEAFF
j_call: TRBJ2-7; v_call: TRBV12-3/TRBV12-4; clone_size: .; d_call: TRBD1; cdr3_nt: TGTGCCAGCAGTTTCTTGGGACAGGGAAACGAGCAGTACTTC; cdr3_aa: CASSFLGQGNEQYF
j_call: TRBJ2-3; v_call: TRBV10-3; clone_size: .; d_call: .; cdr3_nt: TGTGCCATCAGTGGTCCTACCTTGGCGGAAGATACGCAGTATTTT; cdr3_aa: CAISGPTLAEDTQYF
j_call: TRBJ1-1; v_call: TRBV29-1; clone_size: .; d_call: TRBD1; cdr3_nt: TGCAGCGTTCCCCTCCGGGGACAGGGGAGGGGCACTGAAGCTTTCTTT; cdr3_aa: CSVPLRGQGRGTEAFF
j_call: TRBJ2-7; v_call: TRBV27; clone_size: .; d_call: TRBD1; cdr3_nt: TGTGCCAGCAGTCCCCCCCGGGACAGAGCCTACGAGCAGTACTTC; cdr3_aa: CASSPPRDRAYEQYF
j_call: TRBJ1-1; v_call: TRBV29-1; clone_size: .; d_call: .; cdr3_nt: TGCAGCGCCCACAGGGTGAACACTGAAGCTTTCTTT; cdr3_aa: CSAHRVNTEAFF
j_call: TRBJ2-3; v_call: TRBV12-3/TRBV12-4; clone_size: .; d_call: TRBD2; cdr3_nt: TGTGCCAGTTTAGGGACTAGCGGCACAGATACGCAGTATTTT; cdr3_aa: CASLGTSGTDTQYF
j_call: TRBJ2-1; v_call: TRBV11-2; clone_size: .; d_call: .; cdr3_nt: TGTGCCAGCAGCTTATTAGGGGGGGGTGATGAGCAGTTCTTC; cdr3_aa: CASSLLGGGDEQFF
j_call: TRBJ1-5; v_call: TRBV7-6; clone_size: .; d_call: .; cdr3_nt: TGTGCCAGCAGCCTTCCCAATCAGCCCCAGCATTTT; cdr3_aa: CASSLPNQPQHF
j_call: TRBJ1-2; v_call: TRBV27; clone_size: once; d_call: .; cdr3_nt: TGTGCCAGCAGGGGAATCGACGGGAACTATGGCTACACCTTC; cdr3_aa: CASRGIDGNYGYTF
j_call: TRBJ2-7; v_call: TRBV7-2; clone_size: once; d_call: .; cdr3_nt: TGTGCCAGCAGTTCCGGGACCTCCTACGAGCAGTACTTC; cdr3_aa: CASSSGTSYEQYF
j_call: TRBJ1-2; v_call: TRBV18; clone_size: .; d_call: .; cdr3_nt: TGTGCCAGCTCGGGGGATGACGACCCCCAGGGAGTCTATGGCTACACCTTC; cdr3_aa: CASSGDDDPQGVYGYTF